The 27 T cell receptor beta chains reported below all come from one sample, sequenced in a study of regulatory T cells in long-lasting Graves disease. Time point reported: newly diagnosed GD, antithyroid drugs for less than 3 months. PBMC-extracted RNA yielded the TCR library. Building the TCR beta libraries relied on iRepertoire HTBI primers, and CDR3 regions underwent Arm-PCR. MiXCR, run by TCRdb on the multiplex PCR reads, gives a single entry per CDR3 protein. The data contain roughly 440,000 distinct CDR3 sequences, 16% of them singletons. The sample was also reused in another study, on T cells in Graves' hyperthyroidism and ophthalmopathy.

The sequencing used peripheral blood mononuclear cells (PBMCs), collected at new diagnosis, from a patient treated with antithyroid drugs. The receptors here all came from a woman aged 18-29 years with Graves disease.

This clonotype has at least ten counts. The chain employs TRBV28 and TRBJ2-3; 7 nucleotides align to TRBD2. The CDR3 covers 16 residues. Germline CDR1 reads MDHEN; CDR2 reads SYDVKM. The V gene end was trimmed by 3 bases and the J gene end by 2 bases; junction bases not matched to a gene: 8. Here the CDR3 DNA reads TGTGCCAGCAGTTTTCAGAGCGGGACCTCCACAGATACGCAGTATTTT. It codes for CASSFQSGTSTDTQYF.

This clonotype was counted ten times or more. The rearrangement joins TRBV12-3 or TRBV12-4 to TRBJ1-4, with D perhaps matching TRBD1 (6 bases). Between the trimmed V and J ends, which lost 2 bases and 5 bases, there was a span of 12 bases. The CDR3 totals 15 residues. The CDR3 DNA reads TGTGCCAGCAGTTTAAGGGGGAGGCAGAATGAAAAACTGTTTTTT. Protein sequence: CASSLRGRQNEKLFF.

The chain recombines TRBV7-2 with TRBJ2-1; no firm D call. The CDR3 length is 16 residues. Germline values: CDR1 SGHTA, CDR2 FQGNSA. Trimming cost V 1 base and J 5 bases, with 15 bases left between them. CDR3 region: CASSLDVAITDNEQFF. For the CDR3, the DNA is TGTGCCAGCAGCTTAGATGTCGCAATCACCGACAATGAGCAGTTCTTC.

This clonotype was observed many times. The genes are TRBV2 and TRBJ1-4; D unclear. Germline V CDR1 and CDR2: SNHLY, FYNNEI. The CDR3 has 13 amino acids. The V gene lost 7 bases and the J gene lost 8 bases, with 14 bases spanning the gap. As DNA, the CDR3 is TGTGCCAGCACCCGCGCCCTGGGCGAAAAACTGTTTTTT. Translated: CASTRALGEKLFF.

In DNA form, the CDR3 reads TGTGCCAGCTCAGAACAGGGGGCAGGAGAGCAGTACTTC. Translated: CASSEQGAGEQYF. The V call is TRBV18, the J call TRBJ2-7, with 9 bases lining up with TRBD1. With V trimmed by 5 bases and J by 7 bases, 6 bases remained unmatched. This CDR3 spans 13 amino acids. The germline V gene encodes CDR1 KGHSH and CDR2 LQKENI. Drawing the rest from reference TRBV18 and TRBJ2-7, the complete variable domain is NAGVMQNPRHLVRRRGQEARLRCSPMKGHSHVYWYRQLPEEGLKFMVYLQKENIIDESGMPKERFSAEFPKEGPSILRIQQVVRGDSAAYFCASSEQGAGEQYFGPGTRLTVT.

This clonotype has only a few counts. J is TRBJ2-5 and V is TRBV5-1; 7 positions agree with TRBD2. The trim removed 1 base at V and 4 bases at J, leaving 7 bases unmatched. Germline V CDR1 and CDR2: SGHRS, YFSETQ. The CDR3 has 15 residues. The CDR3 here is CASSLSGIAGETQYF. As DNA, the CDR3 is TGCGCCAGCAGCTTGAGTGGGATAGCGGGAGAGACCCAGTACTTC.

V is TRBV10-1 and J is TRBJ2-7; D possibly corresponds to TRBD2 (6 bases). CDR1 and CDR2 (germline): WNHNN, SYGVQD (reference sequence). Between the trimmed V and J ends, which lost 8 bases and 1 base, there was a span of 12 bases. This CDR3 comprises 13 residues. CDR3 amino acids: CASQMTSSYEQYF. The CDR3 bases are TGCGCCAGCCAAATGACTAGTTCCTACGAGCAGTACTTC.

For this clonotype: A single base separates this from a much larger clone, so it may be a read error. The chain employs TRBV15 and TRBJ2-1; no reliable D call. Germline loops: CDR1 LNHNV, CDR2 YYDKDF (reference sequence). The CDR3 loop spans 13 amino acids. The CDR3 loop is CATSSKGDNEQSF. Written as DNA, the CDR3 is TGTGCCACCAGCAGTAAGGGTGACAATGAGCAGTCCTTC.

Many counts were recorded for this clonotype. The chain recombines TRBV12-3 or TRBV12-4 with TRBJ2-2; 10 bases fit TRBD2. The J segment lost 4 bases and the V segment lost 10 bases, leaving 12 bases of the junction unmatched. The CDR3 covers 16 residues. The CDR3 sequence is CATGLAGVGGTGELFF. The CDR3 DNA reads TGTGCCACCGGGCTAGCGGGAGTGGGGGGCACCGGGGAGCTGTTTTTT.

The rearrangement uses TRBV20-1 and TRBJ2-1, with TRBD2 matching over 10 bases. J was trimmed by 4 bases and V by 5 bases; bases with no gene match: 5. Germline loops: CDR1 DFQATT, CDR2 SNEGSKA (reference sequence). This CDR3 is built from 14 residues. The DNA of the CDR3 is TGCAGTGCTCCGGGACTAGCGTGGTACAATGAGCAGTTCTTC. Translating gives CSAPGLAWYNEQFF.

The chain links TRBV2 to TRBJ1-5; D is perhaps TRBD1 (5 bases). Per the germline V gene, CDR1 is SNHLY and CDR2 is FYNNEI. This CDR3 contains 15 residues. V was clipped by 9 bases and J by 0 bases, with 15 bases between them. CDR3 sequence (DNA): TGTGCCAGTTCTTCAGGGCAATATAGCAATCAGCCCCAGCATTTT. This translates into CASSSGQYSNQPQHF.

This clonotype was observed many times. The chain is built from TRBV30 and TRBJ2-3; D unresolved. The CDR3 sequence is 11 residues long. From germline, CDR1 is GTSNPN and CDR2 SVGIG (reference sequence). V lost 3 bases, J lost 4 bases, and 5 bases lay in between. The CDR3 reads CAWRGSDTQYF. CDR3 sequence (DNA): TGTGCCTGGAGAGGCTCAGATACGCAGTATTTT.

As to this clonotype: The final CDR3 position lacks the conserved phenylalanine or tryptophan, pointing to a likely read error. The V gene is TRBV14, the J gene TRBJ2-3; D may be TRBD1 or TRBD2 (5 bases each). The V gene's germline CDR1 is SGHDN and CDR2 FVKESK. V was pared by 3 bases and J by 6 bases, with 13 bases between. The CDR3 sequence is 14 residues long. CDR3 sequence (DNA): TGTGCCAGCAGCCAGACGGGGCGAATGGATACGCAGTATCTT. Translating it yields CASSQTGRMDTQYL.

This clonotype was recorded many times. The J gene is TRBJ2-5, the V gene TRBV28, with D possibly TRBD2 on 5 matching bases. V was shortened by 2 bases and J by 0 bases, with 13 bases between the two germline ends. Germline V gives CDR1 MDHEN, CDR2 SYDVKM. CDR3 length: 16 amino acids. Here the CDR3 DNA reads TGTGCCAGCAGTTTAATAGGGTTGAGGGACCAAGAGACCCAGTACTTC. It is translated as CASSLIGLRDQETQYF.

The chain combines TRBV9 with TRBJ2-2; 11 nucleotides match TRBD2. This CDR3 spans 17 amino acids. Looked up from germline, CDR1 is SGDLS and CDR2 is YYNGEE. The V segment lost 0 bases and the J segment 0 bases; nucleotides outside the gene matches: 1. The CDR3 sequence is CASSVVTSGANTGELFF. DNA for the CDR3: TGTGCCAGCAGCGTAGTGACTAGCGGGGCGAACACCGGGGAGCTGTTTTTT.

The V call is TRBV18, the J call TRBJ2-3; no clear D gene. V dropped 4 bases and J dropped 3 bases, with 8 bases sitting between them. This CDR3 is built from 13 residues. Per germline, CDR1 KGHSH and CDR2 LQKENI. CDR3 DNA sequence: TGTGCCAGCTCACACGTGGAGACAGATACGCAGTATTTT. Its protein product is CASSHVETDTQYF.

Remarks on this clonotype: Its ends do not fully match the called genes, so a read error is possible. The V gene is TRBV5-1, the J gene TRBJ1-6, with 8 bases fitting TRBD1. The CDR3 consists of 15 residues. CDR1 and CDR2 from the germline V gene are SGHRS and YFSETQ. CDR3 residues: CASSLGTGTGSRLHF. CDR3 sequence (DNA): TGCGCCAGCAGCTTGGGGACAGGGACCGGTTCACGCCTCCACTTT. The full variable domain, its missing parts supplied by reference TRBV5-1 and TRBJ1-6, is KAGVTQTPRYLIKTRGQQVTLSCSPISGHRSVSWYQQTPGQGLQFLFEYFSETQRNKGNFPGRFSGRQFSNSRSEMNVSTLELGDSALYLCASSLGTGTGSRLHFGNGTRLTVT.

This clonotype has a count of ten or more. The CDR3 nucleotides are TGTGCCAGCAGCTGGCAGTTGGGGGGGGCACGGTTGGAAGGCATTCAGTACTTC. Protein sequence: CASSWQLGGARLEGIQYF. The chain carries TRBV7-9 and TRBJ2-4, with D possibly being TRBD2 (7 bases). V lost 4 bases to trimming and J lost 9 bases, with 28 bases between them. CDR1 is SEHNR and CDR2 is FQNEAQ in the germline V gene (reference sequence). This CDR3 region has 18 residues.

The CDR3 here is CASSLEGASGRSRRNEQFF. In nucleotides, the CDR3 is TGTGCCAGCAGCTTAGAAGGGGCTAGCGGGAGGTCCAGGCGGAATGAGCAGTTCTTC. V gene TRBV11-3 combines with J gene TRBJ2-1; TRBD2 aligns across 11 bases. V trimming: 0 bases; J trimming: 7 bases; junction bases outside the gene matches: 14. Per germline, CDR1 SGHNT and CDR2 YENEEA. The CDR3 covers 19 residues.

A few counts support this clonotype. The J gene is TRBJ2-3, the V gene TRBV27; 12 bases match TRBD2. The better agreement between TRBJ2-1 and the DNA end casts doubt on the J call. Per the germline V gene, CDR1 is MNHEY and CDR2 is SMNVEV (reference sequence). The CDR3 consists of 13 residues. As DNA, the CDR3 is TGTGCCAGCAGAAGGACTAGCGGGACGGGGCAGTTCTTC. Its translation is CASRRTSGTGQFF.

The chain couples TRBV6-1 to TRBJ2-3; TRBD1 is a possible D gene (5 bases). Trimming pared 10 bases from V and 3 bases from J, leaving 14 bases between. Germline V gene lookup returns CDR1 MNHNS and CDR2 SASEGT. This CDR3 is 13 amino acids long. CDR3 loop: CATLPSGTDTQYF. The CDR3 DNA sequence: TGTGCCACCCTTCCGTCAGGGACAGATACGCAGTATTTT.

The chain uses TRBV6-1 and TRBJ2-6, with D perhaps matching TRBD1 (6 bases). Deletions cut 6 bases from V and 0 bases from J, with 15 bases between. This CDR3 comprises 17 residues. The germline CDR1 and CDR2 sequences are MNHNS and SASEGT. The CDR3 here is CASSVWRGGSGANVLTF. For the CDR3, the DNA is TGTGCCAGCAGCGTCTGGCGAGGGGGCTCTGGGGCCAACGTCCTGACTTTC.

The sample holds many counts of this clonotype. The chain joins TRBV20-1 to TRBJ2-7; possibly TRBD1 for D (7 bases). V gave up 1 base and J gave up 0 bases, with 10 bases separating them. This CDR3 is 14 amino acids long. Germline CDR1 DFQATT, CDR2 SNEGSKA (reference sequence). The CDR3 bases are TGCAGTGCTAGAGCAGGGGGGAGCTCCTACGAGCAGTACTTC. Encoded protein: CSARAGGSSYEQYF.

This clonotype was seen at least ten times. The chain carries TRBV28 and TRBJ1-1; 7 nucleotides match TRBD1. This CDR3 region has 14 residues. Germline V lookup: CDR1 MDHEN, CDR2 SYDVKM. J lost 3 bases, V lost 6 bases, and 7 bases had no gene match. In nucleotides, the CDR3 is TGTGCCAGCAGAACCGACAGGGCTGACACTGAAGCTTTCTTT. Amino acid sequence: CASRTDRADTEAFF.

This clonotype appeared a single time. J is TRBJ2-4 and V is TRBV2; 11 nucleotides agree with TRBD2. Germline values: CDR1 SNHLY, CDR2 FYNNEI. With V trimmed by 8 bases and J by 1 base, 22 bases remained unmatched. The CDR3 covers 21 residues. Here the CDR3 DNA reads TGTGCCAGCGGTTCCCTTCTAGTAGCGGGAGGGCCAACCACTGCCAAAAACATTCAGTACTTC. Its protein product is CASGSLLVAGGPTTAKNIQYF.

This clonotype was counted at least ten times. The chain is built from TRBV6-2 or TRBV6-3 and TRBJ2-7; 13 positions match TRBD2. The CDR3 consists of 14 residues. Germline V CDR1 and CDR2: MNHEY, SVGEGT. With V trimmed by 7 bases and J by 3 bases, 3 bases remained unmatched. The CDR3 coding sequence is TGTGCCAGCACGGGACTAGCGGGAATCTACGAGCAGTACTTC. Its translation: CASTGLAGIYEQYF.

This clonotype was seen at least ten times. The genes are TRBV3-1 and TRBJ2-1; no reliable D call. V lost 0 bases and J 0 bases, leaving 9 bases between the germline ends. Looked up from germline, CDR1 is LGHDT and CDR2 is YNNKEL (reference sequence). CDR3 length: 16 residues. CDR3 in DNA: TGTGCCAGCAGCCAAGATAGGCACCTCTCCTACAATGAGCAGTTCTTC. Its translation: CASSQDRHLSYNEQFF.